This T cell receptor beta chain was obtained from a study of shared clonotypes between healthy human individuals. This CDR3 is 13 amino acids long. Trimming shortened V by 3 bases and J by 2 bases, and 8 bases separated the two germline ends. Per germline, CDR1 MGHDK and CDR2 SYGVNS. There are many counts of this clone. The same CDR3 also results from other DNA sequences found in this sample. Using immunoSEQ multiplex PCR, the repertoire was profiled, and TCRdb retains in-frame clones only, with some absent. The sample carries approximately 110,000 clones, 65% to 75% recorded once. V usage is TRBV25-1 and J usage is TRBJ2-7; D remains ambiguous. Sequences were obtained from memory CD8+ T cells sorted from blood. Subset of the sample: CD45RO+ cells pooled with CCR7-negative TemRA cells. This receptor was identified in a woman in her twenties or thirties in good health. In DNA, the CDR3 is TGTGCCAGCAGTGAGGCTAGTCCCTACGAGCAGTACTTC. This codes for CASSEASPYEQYF.